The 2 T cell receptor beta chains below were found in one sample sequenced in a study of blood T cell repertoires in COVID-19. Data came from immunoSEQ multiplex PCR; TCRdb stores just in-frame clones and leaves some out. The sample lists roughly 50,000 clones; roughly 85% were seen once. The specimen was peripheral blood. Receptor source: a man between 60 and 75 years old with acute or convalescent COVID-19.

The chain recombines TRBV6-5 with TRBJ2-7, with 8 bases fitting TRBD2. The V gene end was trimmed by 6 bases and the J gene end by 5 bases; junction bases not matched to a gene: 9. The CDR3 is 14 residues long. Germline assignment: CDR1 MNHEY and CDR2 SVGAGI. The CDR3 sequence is CASSSRTSRNEQYF. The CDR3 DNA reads TGTGCCAGCAGCTCAAGGACTAGCAGAAACGAGCAGTACTTC.

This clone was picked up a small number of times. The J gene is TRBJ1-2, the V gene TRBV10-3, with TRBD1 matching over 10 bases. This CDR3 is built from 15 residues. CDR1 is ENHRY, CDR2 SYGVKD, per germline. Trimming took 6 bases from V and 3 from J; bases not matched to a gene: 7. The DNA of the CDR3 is TGTGCCATCAGGCCCGCCGGACAGGGGGACTATGGCTACACCTTC. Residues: CAIRPAGQGDYGYTF.